This T cell receptor beta chain was identified in a study of T cell responses to AZD1222 COVID-19 vaccine. Whole-study results and caveats: Spike-specific TCR breadth and depth were elevated following two AZD1222 doses. The study reported that nearly half of spike-specific TCRs target unmutated variant regions. Clonal diversity was possibly underestimated, and white British individuals and females predominated among donors. Only six AZD1222 recipients tested seropositive at baseline.

As regards this clone: Its specificity is not known.

The germline gives CDR1 KGHSH, CDR2 LQKENI. The CDR3 length is 16 residues. Germline trimming cut 0 bases from V and 3 bases from J; bases unmatched to any gene: 4. Libraries were prepared by immunoSEQ multiplex PCR; TCRdb keeps only in-frame clonotypes and omits some of them. Seen here are 150,000 or so clones, about 92% observed once, and the top ten hold over 7.5%. The sequencing here drew on peripheral blood, taken on day 0 of AZD1222 vaccination. This sequence originates from an adult in good health. This chain joins TRBV18 and TRBJ1-4; TRBD1 matches 7 bases. The CDR3 DNA follows: TGTGCCAGCTCACCACCTGACAGGGCGGCTAATGAAAAACTGTTTTTT. Its protein product is CASSPPDRAANEKLFF.